One sample yielded the 26 T cell receptor beta chains listed below, sequenced in a study of blood T cells in healthy people across ages (dated by TCRdb to the mid-2010s). The library was obtained by 5' RACE. The data were produced on an Illumina HiSeq 2500. A second PCR of roughly 6 to 11 cycles was run with a J-beta primer mix and a sample-barcoded 5' primer. TCRdb reprocessing: public reads trimmed at Q25 with fastp, clones called with MiXCR, in-frame beta chains kept. Duplicate CDR3 protein sequences are folded into a single record with the most common DNA and genes. Within this sample are 850,000 to 1,000,000 distinct CDR3 sequences, with 51% of them counted one time only. Around a fifth of the sample lies in the top ten. Sequenced material: blood. These receptors came from a woman aged 55 to 70 in good health.

This clonotype showed up many times. The chain links TRBV29-1 to TRBJ2-5; unclear D gene. In germline, CDR1 is SQVTM, CDR2 ANQGSEA. The V end lost 3 bases, the J end lost 2 bases, and 7 bases lay between the germline ends. The length of the CDR3 is 12 residues. The CDR3 DNA reads TGCAGCGTTGAGGCTTGGCAAGAGACCCAGTACTTC. Amino acids: CSVEAWQETQYF. The full variable domain, its missing parts supplied by reference TRBV29-1 and TRBJ2-5, is SAVISQKPSRDICQRGTSLTIQCQVDSQVTMMFWYRQQPGQSLTLIATANQGSEATYESGFVIDKFPISRPNLTFSTLTVSNMSPEDSSIYLCSVEAWQETQYFGPGTRLLVL.

This clonotype was seen a handful of times. J is TRBJ2-4 and V is TRBV7-2; D is undetermined. The CDR3 contains 17 residues. V dropped 5 bases and J dropped 1 base, with 18 bases sitting between them. Germline V lookup: CDR1 SGHTA, CDR2 FQGNSA. The CDR3 region is CASSTQNPLTAKNIQYF. CDR3 sequence (DNA): TGTGCCAGCAGCACCCAAAACCCGTTGACGGCCAAAAACATTCAGTACTTC.

This rearrangement joins TRBV12-3 or TRBV12-4 to TRBJ1-5; maybe TRBD1 (5 bases). Deletions cut 5 bases from V and 3 bases from J, with 11 bases between. This CDR3 is 14 amino acids long. CDR3 amino acids: CASSADGHNQPQHF. The DNA of the CDR3 is TGTGCCAGCAGTGCCGACGGACACAATCAGCCCCAGCATTTT.

The chain links TRBV7-2 to TRBJ2-2, with 8 bases that match TRBD2. Trimming at V came to 5 bases and at J to 3 bases, leaving 8 bases not matched to a gene. The CDR3 is 16 residues long. Germline lookup yields CDR1 SGHTA and CDR2 FQGNSA. CDR3 residues: CASSPVAGLYTGELFF. The CDR3 coding sequence is TGTGCCAGCAGCCCAGTAGCGGGACTTTACACCGGGGAGCTGTTTTTT.

The gene calls are TRBV7-8 and TRBJ1-4; D call uncertain. The CDR3 totals 15 residues. Germline-derived CDR1 and CDR2 are SGHVS and FQNEAQ. Trimming shortened V by 5 bases and J by 6 bases, and 16 bases separated the two germline ends. CDR3 residues: CASSKDLGGDEKLFF. CDR3 nucleotide sequence: TGTGCCAGCAGCAAGGACCTAGGCGGAGATGAAAAACTGTTTTTT.

The V and J genes are TRBV5-1 and TRBJ2-1, with D unclear. In germline, CDR1 is SGHRS, CDR2 YFSETQ. The CDR3 contains 13 residues. V was clipped by 6 bases and J by 6 bases, with 13 bases between them. As DNA, the CDR3 is TGCGCCAGCACGTGGGAATGGGGCAATGAGCAGTTCTTC. Amino acid sequence: CASTWEWGNEQFF.

In its sample, this clonotype was seen once. The junction differs from germline at one of its ends, possibly a read error. This chain uses TRBV6-2 or TRBV6-3 with TRBJ1-1, with TRBD1 matching 8 bases. Looked up from germline, CDR1 is MNHEY and CDR2 is SVGEGT. This CDR3 spans 18 amino acids. The CDR3 here is CAGSYDRGRRRLNTEAFF. In nucleotides, the CDR3 is TGTGCCGGCAGTTACGACAGGGGCCGGAGGCGGTTGAACACTGAAGCTTTCTTT.

CDR3 nucleotide sequence: TGTGCCAGCAGTGAAGCGCCGGCAGGGATTACTAAAGATGAGCAGTACTTC. Its translation: CASSEAPAGITKDEQYF. V is TRBV2 and J is TRBJ2-1, with D possibly TRBD1 on 5 matching bases. The end of the DNA fits TRBJ2-7 better, so the J call may be wrong. The germline V gene has CDR1 SNHLY and CDR2 FYNNEI. This CDR3 has 17 amino acids.

This clonotype was seen a handful of times. J is TRBJ2-1 and V is TRBV27, with D tentatively TRBD2 (7 bases). Germline assignment: CDR1 MNHEY and CDR2 SMNVEV (reference sequence). The CDR3 length is 12 residues. The ends were cut back, 8 bases at V and 6 bases at J, with 11 bases in the middle. CDR3 loop: CASLGGANEQFF. The CDR3, as DNA: TGTGCCAGCTTGGGGGGGGCCAATGAGCAGTTCTTC.

This clonotype was detected only a few times. This chain links TRBV15 with TRBJ2-3; D call uncertain. CDR3 length: 13 residues. The germline V gene has CDR1 LNHNV and CDR2 YYDKDF (reference sequence). Trimming removed 6 bases from V and 2 bases from J, with 9 bases in between. The CDR3 sequence is CATSTSLTDTQYF. CDR3 coding DNA: TGTGCCACCAGTACAAGCCTCACAGATACGCAGTATTTT.

DNA of the CDR3: TGTGCCAGCAGTTACCGGGCGGAGGGAGAGACCCAGTACTTC. Protein product: CASSYRAEGETQYF. The chain carries TRBV6-5 and TRBJ2-5, with D possibly TRBD2 on 6 matching bases. Germline CDR1 MNHEY, CDR2 SVGAGI. The length of the CDR3 is 14 residues. Trimming took 2 bases from V and 4 from J, leaving 11 bases between them.

This chain links TRBV29-1 with TRBJ2-1; D unclear. This CDR3 has 13 amino acids. The germline V and J ends were trimmed by 7 bases and 3 bases, with 13 bases remaining between them. Germline V lookup: CDR1 SQVTM, CDR2 ANQGSEA. In DNA, the CDR3 is TGCAGCGCCCGGGTATCCAACTACAATGAGCAGTTCTTC. It codes for CSARVSNYNEQFF.

The genes are TRBV29-1 and TRBJ2-1, with TRBD2 matching over 7 bases. The CDR3 has 15 amino acids. CDR1 is SQVTM, CDR2 ANQGSEA, per germline. V lost 3 bases, J lost 5 bases, and 10 bases stayed unmatched. The CDR3 nucleotides read TGCAGCGTTGAGAATCGGCTAGCGGAAAACAATGAGCAGTTCTTC. Amino acids: CSVENRLAENNEQFF.

Only a few counts were recorded for this clonotype. This sequence joins TRBV30 and TRBJ2-1, with 8 bases matching TRBD2. Losses at the gene ends were 2 bases for V and 9 bases for J; bases not matched to a gene: 9. The CDR3 extends over 14 amino acids. Germline V gives CDR1 GTSNPN, CDR2 SVGIG (reference sequence). CDR3 nucleotides: TGTGCCTGGAGTAAGGGACTAGAAGGGGGTGAGCAGTTCTTC. This codes for CAWSKGLEGGEQFF.

V and J are TRBV11-1 and TRBJ2-5; no clear D. The J call may be mistaken, given a closer DNA end match to TRBJ2-7. Germline-derived CDR1 and CDR2 are SGHAT and FQDESV (reference sequence). The CDR3 length is 11 residues. Written as DNA, the CDR3 is TGTGCCAGCAGCGCAAAATACGAGCAGTACTTC. Translation gives CASSAKYEQYF.

The CDR3 nucleotides read TGTGCCAGCAGTCCGCGGACTAGCGACGAAGATACGCAGTATTTT. Translation: CASSPRTSDEDTQYF. V gene TRBV12-3 or TRBV12-4 combines with J gene TRBJ2-3; 9 positions match TRBD2. The CDR3 contains 15 residues. J gave up 5 bases and V 5 bases, and 8 bases lay outside the gene matches.

The chain has TRBV15 and TRBJ2-5; perhaps TRBD2 as D (5 bases). The CDR3 covers 15 residues. CDR1 and CDR2 (germline): LNHNV, YYDKDF (reference sequence). V dropped 0 bases and J dropped 2 bases, with 10 bases sitting between them. As DNA, the CDR3 is TGTGCCACCAGCAGAGAATCAAGCGGACAAGAGACCCAGTACTTC. Protein sequence: CATSRESSGQETQYF.

Only a few counts were recorded for this clonotype. J is TRBJ2-1 and V is TRBV29-1, with no clear D. Trimming cost V 0 bases and J 5 bases, with 14 bases left between them. This CDR3 spans 15 amino acids. Germline V gives CDR1 SQVTM, CDR2 ANQGSEA. DNA for the CDR3: TGCAGCGTTGAAGATCTACAGACGGCAGACAATGAGCAGTTCTTC. Encoded protein: CSVEDLQTADNEQFF.

This clonotype was recorded a few times. V is TRBV7-9 and J is TRBJ2-3; 7 bases map to TRBD2. V was clipped by 0 bases and J by 9 bases; unmatched bases: 6. Germline V gene sequence: CDR1 SEHNR, CDR2 FQNEAQ (reference sequence). The CDR3 is 14 residues long. CDR3 sequence reads: CASSLAAGVKTQYF. In DNA, the CDR3 is TGTGCCAGCAGCTTAGCGGCGGGAGTTAAGACGCAGTATTTT.

CDR3 region: CASSGSTF. In DNA, the CDR3 is TGTGCCAGCAGCGGAAGCACCTTC. The rearrangement uses TRBV9 and TRBJ1-2; no firm D call. Germline V gene sequence: CDR1 SGDLS, CDR2 YYNGEE. The CDR3 totals 8 residues. V gave up 3 bases and J gave up 13 bases, with 4 bases separating them.

This chain joins TRBV20-1 and TRBJ2-3; D gene ambiguous. Trimming took 3 bases from V and 2 from J, leaving 12 bases between them. Germline V lookup: CDR1 DFQATT, CDR2 SNEGSKA (reference sequence). The CDR3 runs to 14 residues. The CDR3: CSASGPLSTDTQYF. CDR3 sequence (DNA): TGCAGTGCTAGTGGTCCCCTTTCCACAGATACGCAGTATTTT.

The chain combines TRBV9 with TRBJ2-7; D ambiguous. Germline-derived CDR1 and CDR2 are SGDLS and YYNGEE. Trimming left V 4 bases short and J 7 bases short, with 12 bases between. The CDR3 is 12 amino acids. DNA of the CDR3: TGTGCCAGCAGCCGGAGCGTGGGTGAGCAGTACTTC. It translates to CASSRSVGEQYF.

The rearrangement uses TRBV6-2 or TRBV6-3 and TRBJ2-7; no clear D gene. Trimming stripped 6 bases from V and 2 bases from J, with 11 bases between. Germline CDR1 MNHEY, CDR2 SVGEGT. The CDR3 is made up of 13 amino acids. DNA of the CDR3: TGTGCCAGCAGAACCCTAGGTACCTACGAGCAGTACTTC. It encodes CASRTLGTYEQYF.

The chain combines TRBV11-2 with TRBJ2-1; D is unclear. The CDR3 has 12 residues. Per the germline V gene, CDR1 is SGHAT and CDR2 is FQNNGV. The germline V and J ends were trimmed by 3 bases and 5 bases, with 5 bases remaining between them. The CDR3 reads CASSLNDNEQFF. CDR3 nucleotide sequence: TGTGCCAGCAGCTTGAACGACAATGAGCAGTTCTTC.

The chain uses TRBV28 and TRBJ1-2; TRBD1 might be the D (6 bases). V lost 6 bases to trimming and J lost 0 bases, with 14 bases between them. Germline lookup yields CDR1 MDHEN and CDR2 SYDVKM. The CDR3 is made up of 15 amino acids. This chain's CDR3 is CASRHPAGANYGYTF. The CDR3 region has the DNA TGTGCCAGCAGACACCCTGCAGGGGCTAACTATGGCTACACCTTC.

This clonotype occurred a few times. This rearrangement joins TRBV6-2 or TRBV6-3 to TRBJ2-7; 8 nucleotides match TRBD1. This CDR3 has 16 amino acids. The ends lost 5 bases at V and 3 bases at J; junction bases unmatched: 12. Germline CDR1 and CDR2: MNHEY and SVGEGT. The CDR3 DNA reads TGTGCCAGCAGTACCACATCCGGGACAGGCAACTACGAGCAGTACTTC. It encodes CASSTTSGTGNYEQYF.